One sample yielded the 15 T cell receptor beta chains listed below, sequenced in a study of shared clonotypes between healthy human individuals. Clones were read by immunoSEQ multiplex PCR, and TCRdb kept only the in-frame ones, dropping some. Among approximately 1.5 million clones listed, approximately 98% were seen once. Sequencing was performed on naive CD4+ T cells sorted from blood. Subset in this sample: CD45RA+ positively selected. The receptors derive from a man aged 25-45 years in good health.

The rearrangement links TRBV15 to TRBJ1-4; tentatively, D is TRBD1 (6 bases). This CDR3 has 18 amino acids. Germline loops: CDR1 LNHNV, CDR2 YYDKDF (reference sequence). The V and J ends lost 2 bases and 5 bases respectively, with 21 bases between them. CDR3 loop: CATSRKPGQSVLNEKLFF. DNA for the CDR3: TGTGCCACCAGCAGAAAACCGGGACAATCCGTTCTGAATGAAAAACTGTTTTTT.

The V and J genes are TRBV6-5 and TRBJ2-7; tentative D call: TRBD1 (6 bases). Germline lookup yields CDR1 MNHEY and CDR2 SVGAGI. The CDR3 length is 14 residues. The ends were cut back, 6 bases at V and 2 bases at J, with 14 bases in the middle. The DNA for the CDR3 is TGTGCCAGCAGCGAACGGGACACGACCTACGAGCAGTACTTC. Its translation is CASSERDTTYEQYF.

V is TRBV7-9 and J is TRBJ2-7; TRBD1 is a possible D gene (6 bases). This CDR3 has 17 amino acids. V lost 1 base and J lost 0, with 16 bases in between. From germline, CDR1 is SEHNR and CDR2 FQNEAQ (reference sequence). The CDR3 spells CASSLEGVGSLSYEQYF. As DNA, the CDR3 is TGTGCCAGCAGCTTAGAGGGGGTCGGGTCCCTCTCCTACGAGCAGTACTTC. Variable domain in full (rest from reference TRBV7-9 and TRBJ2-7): DTGVSQNPRHKITKRGQNVTFRCDPISEHNRLYWYRQTLGQGPEFLTYFQNEAQLEKSRLLSDRFSAERPKGSFSTLEIQRTEQGDSAMYLCASSLEGVGSLSYEQYFGPGTRLTVT.

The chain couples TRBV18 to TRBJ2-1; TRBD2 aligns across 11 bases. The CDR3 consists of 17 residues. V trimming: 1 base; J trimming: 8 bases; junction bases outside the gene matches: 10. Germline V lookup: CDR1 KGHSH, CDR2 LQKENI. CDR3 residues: CASSPRLAGGPSDEQFF. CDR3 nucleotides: TGTGCCAGCTCACCACGGTTAGCGGGAGGGCCCTCAGATGAGCAGTTCTTC. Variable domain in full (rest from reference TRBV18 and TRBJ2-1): NAGVMQNPRHLVRRRGQEARLRCSPMKGHSHVYWYRQLPEEGLKFMVYLQKENIIDESGMPKERFSAEFPKEGPSILRIQQVVRGDSAAYFCASSPRLAGGPSDEQFFGPGTRLTVL.

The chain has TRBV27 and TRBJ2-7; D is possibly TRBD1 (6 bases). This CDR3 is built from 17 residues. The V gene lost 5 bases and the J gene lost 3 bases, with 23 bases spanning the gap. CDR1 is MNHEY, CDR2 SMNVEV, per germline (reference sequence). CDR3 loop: CASSRTPTGRKIYEQYF. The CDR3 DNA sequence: TGTGCCAGCAGTCGTACACCGACAGGCAGGAAAATCTACGAGCAGTACTTC.

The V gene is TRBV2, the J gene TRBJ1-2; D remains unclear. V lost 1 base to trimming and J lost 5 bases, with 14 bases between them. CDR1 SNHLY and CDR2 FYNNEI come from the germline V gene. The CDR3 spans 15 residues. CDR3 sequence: CASSEEMGAGYGYTF. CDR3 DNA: TGTGCCAGCAGTGAAGAAATGGGAGCTGGTTATGGCTACACCTTC.

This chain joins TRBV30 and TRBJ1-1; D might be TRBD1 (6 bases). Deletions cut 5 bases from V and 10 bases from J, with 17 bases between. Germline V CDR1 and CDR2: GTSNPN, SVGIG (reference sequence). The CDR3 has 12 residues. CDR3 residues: CAWSSPGTRAFF. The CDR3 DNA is TGTGCCTGGTCAAGTCCCGGGACAAGAGCTTTCTTT.

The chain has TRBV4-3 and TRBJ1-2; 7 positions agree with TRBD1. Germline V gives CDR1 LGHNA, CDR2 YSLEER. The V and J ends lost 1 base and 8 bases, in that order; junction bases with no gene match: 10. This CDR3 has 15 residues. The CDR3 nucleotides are TGCGCCAGCAGCCAAGGACAGGGTCTGTTAGAGGGCTACACCTTC. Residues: CASSQGQGLLEGYTF.

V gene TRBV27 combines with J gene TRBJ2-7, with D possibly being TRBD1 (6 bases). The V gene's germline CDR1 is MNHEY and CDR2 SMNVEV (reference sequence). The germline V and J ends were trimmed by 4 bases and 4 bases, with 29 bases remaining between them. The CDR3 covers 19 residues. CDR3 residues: CASSSPPARGPPVVYEQYF. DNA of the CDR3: TGTGCCAGCAGTTCCCCCCCGGCCAGGGGCCCCCCGGTTGTATACGAGCAGTACTTC.

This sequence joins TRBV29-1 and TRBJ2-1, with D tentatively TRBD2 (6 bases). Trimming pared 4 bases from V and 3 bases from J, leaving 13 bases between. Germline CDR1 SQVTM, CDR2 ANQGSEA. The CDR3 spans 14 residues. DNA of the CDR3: TGCAGCGTTGTAGGCCTAGCGCACTACAATGAGCAGTTCTTC. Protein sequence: CSVVGLAHYNEQFF.

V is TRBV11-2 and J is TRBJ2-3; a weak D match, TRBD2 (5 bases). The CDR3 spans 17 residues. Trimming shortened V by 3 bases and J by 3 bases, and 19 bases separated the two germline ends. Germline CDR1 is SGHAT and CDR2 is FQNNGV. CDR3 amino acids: CASSFILSGANTDTQYF. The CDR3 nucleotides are TGTGCCAGCAGCTTCATATTAAGCGGAGCTAATACAGATACGCAGTATTTT.

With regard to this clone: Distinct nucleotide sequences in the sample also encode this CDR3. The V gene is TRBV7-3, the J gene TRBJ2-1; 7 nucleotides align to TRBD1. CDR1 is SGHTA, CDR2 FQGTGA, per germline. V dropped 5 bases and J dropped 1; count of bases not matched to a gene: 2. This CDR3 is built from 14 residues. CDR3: CASSPGQSYNEQFF. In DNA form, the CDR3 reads TGTGCCAGCAGCCCGGGACAGTCCTACAATGAGCAGTTCTTC. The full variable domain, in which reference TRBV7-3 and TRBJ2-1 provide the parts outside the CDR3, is GAGVSQTPSNKVTEKGKYVELRCDPISGHTALYWYRQSLGQGPEFLIYFQGTGAADDSGLPNDRFFAVRPEGSVSTLKIQRTERGDSAVYLCASSPGQSYNEQFFGPGTRLTVL.

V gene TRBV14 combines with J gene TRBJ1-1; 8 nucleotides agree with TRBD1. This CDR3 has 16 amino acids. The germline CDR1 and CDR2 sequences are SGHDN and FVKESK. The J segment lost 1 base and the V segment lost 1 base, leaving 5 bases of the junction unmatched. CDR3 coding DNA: TGTGCCAGCAGCCAAGTGACAGGGGCCTGGAACACTGAAGCTTTCTTT. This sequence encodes CASSQVTGAWNTEAFF. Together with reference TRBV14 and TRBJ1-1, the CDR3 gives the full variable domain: EAGVTQFPSHSVIEKGQTVTLRCDPISGHDNLYWYRRVMGKEIKFLLHFVKESKQDESGMPNNRFLAERTGGTYSTLKVQPAELEDSGVYFCASSQVTGAWNTEAFFGQGTRLTVV.

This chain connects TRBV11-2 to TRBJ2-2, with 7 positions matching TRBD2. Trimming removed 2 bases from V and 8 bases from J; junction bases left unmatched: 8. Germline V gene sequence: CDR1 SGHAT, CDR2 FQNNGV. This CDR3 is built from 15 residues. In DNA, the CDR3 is TGTGCCAGCAGCTTATTGGGAGGGGCTGTAGGGGAGCTGTTTTTT. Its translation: CASSLLGGAVGELFF.

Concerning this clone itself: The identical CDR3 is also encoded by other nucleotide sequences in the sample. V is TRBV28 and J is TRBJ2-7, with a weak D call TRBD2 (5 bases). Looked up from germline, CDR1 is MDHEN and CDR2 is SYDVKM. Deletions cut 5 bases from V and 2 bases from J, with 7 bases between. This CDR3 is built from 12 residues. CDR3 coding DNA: TGTGCCAGCAGTCTCGGGACCTACGAGCAGTACTTC. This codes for CASSLGTYEQYF.